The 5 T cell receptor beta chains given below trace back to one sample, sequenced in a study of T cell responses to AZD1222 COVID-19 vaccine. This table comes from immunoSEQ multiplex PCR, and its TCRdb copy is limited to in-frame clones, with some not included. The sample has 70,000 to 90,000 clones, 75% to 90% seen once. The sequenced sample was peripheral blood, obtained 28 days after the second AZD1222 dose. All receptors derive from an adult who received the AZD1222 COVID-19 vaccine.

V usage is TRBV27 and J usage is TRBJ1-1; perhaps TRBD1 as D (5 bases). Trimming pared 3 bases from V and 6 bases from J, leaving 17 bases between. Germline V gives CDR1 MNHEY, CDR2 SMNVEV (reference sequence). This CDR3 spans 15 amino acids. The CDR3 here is CASSFLGGSGAEAFF. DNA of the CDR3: TGTGCCAGCAGTTTTCTTGGGGGGTCGGGGGCTGAAGCTTTCTTT.

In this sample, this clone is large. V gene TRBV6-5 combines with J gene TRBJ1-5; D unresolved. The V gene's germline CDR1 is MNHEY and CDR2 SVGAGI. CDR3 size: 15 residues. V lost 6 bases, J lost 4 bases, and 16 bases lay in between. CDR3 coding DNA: TGTGCCAGCAGGAGTATAGGGCGGGAAAATCAGCCCCAGCATTTT. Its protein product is CASRSIGRENQPQHF.

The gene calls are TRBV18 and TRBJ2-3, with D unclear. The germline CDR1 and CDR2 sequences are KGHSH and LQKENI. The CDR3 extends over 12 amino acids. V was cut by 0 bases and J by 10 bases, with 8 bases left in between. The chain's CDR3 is CASSPPTGSQYF. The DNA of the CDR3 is TGTGCCAGCTCACCACCGACGGGCTCGCAGTATTTT.

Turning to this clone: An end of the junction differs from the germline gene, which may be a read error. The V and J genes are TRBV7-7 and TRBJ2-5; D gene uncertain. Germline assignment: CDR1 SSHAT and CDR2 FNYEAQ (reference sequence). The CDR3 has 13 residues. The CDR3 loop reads CASSLAFAETQYF. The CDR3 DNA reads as TGTGCTAGCAGCTTAGCCTTCGCCGAGACCCAGTACTTC.

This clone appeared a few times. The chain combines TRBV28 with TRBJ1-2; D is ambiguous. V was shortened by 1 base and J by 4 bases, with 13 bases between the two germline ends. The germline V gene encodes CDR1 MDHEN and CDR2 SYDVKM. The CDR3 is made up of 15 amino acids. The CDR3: CASSLSGGQGYGYTF. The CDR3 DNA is TGTGCCAGCAGTTTATCCGGTGGGCAAGGCTATGGCTACACCTTC.